The TCR beta chain described here comes from a study of T cell repertoires in cytomegalovirus infection. MiXCR, applied by TCRdb to the reads, yields one record per CDR3 protein. The table records roughly 570,000 distinct CDR3 sequences, roughly 42% of them present only once. With respect to this clonotype: Its matching antigen is unknown.

The sample in question was cultured PBMCs, obtained from culture after CMV antigen stimulation. This receptor was obtained from a human donor in good health (CMV status not recorded). Some clones in this sample may be carry-over from other donors' samples.

The CDR3 here is CASSPPDRAGTEAFF. As DNA, the CDR3 is TGTGCCAGCAGCCCTCCCGACAGGGCAGGGACTGAAGCTTTCTTT. The chain employs TRBV11-2 and TRBJ1-1, with 7 bases aligning to TRBD1. V was pared by 5 bases and J by 5 bases, with 11 bases of the junction left unmatched. The CDR3 spans 15 residues. Germline V CDR1 and CDR2: SGHAT, FQNNGV.